The 9 T cell receptor beta chains listed next were all sequenced from one sample in a study of blood T cell repertoires in COVID-19. TCRdb's copy holds only in-frame clones and misses some; the assay was immunoSEQ multiplex PCR. The table lists around 260,000 clones, around 87% of them singletons. Source material: peripheral blood. The receptors originated from a woman aged 55-70 years with COVID-19, enrolled during active disease.

The chain employs TRBV29-1 and TRBJ1-2; D gene ambiguous. The CDR3 runs 14 residues. Trimming took off 4 bases at V and 4 bases at J, with 16 bases between the two ends. Germline CDR1 is SQVTM and CDR2 is ANQGSEA. CDR3 nucleotides: TGCAGCGTTGGTAGCGGTGGCGGGAGCTATGGCTACACCTTC. Residues: CSVGSGGGSYGYTF. Based on the CDR3 plus reference TRBV29-1 and TRBJ1-2, the full variable domain is SAVISQKPSRDICQRGTSLTIQCQVDSQVTMMFWYRQQPGQSLTLIATANQGSEATYESGFVIDKFPISRPNLTFSTLTVSNMSPEDSSIYLCSVGSGGGSYGYTFGSGTRLTVV.

V is TRBV28 and J is TRBJ1-5, with a weak D call TRBD1 (6 bases). V was trimmed by 6 bases and J by 2 bases, leaving 14 bases between them. This CDR3 contains 15 residues. CDR1 is MDHEN and CDR2 is SYDVKM in the germline V gene. CDR3 sequence reads: CASSPTGSGNQPQHF. The CDR3 nucleotides are TGTGCCAGCAGCCCAACAGGGTCGGGCAATCAGCCCCAGCATTTT.

This chain uses TRBV11-1 with TRBJ2-3; D is unclear. The CDR3 has 16 residues. V was pared by 1 base and J by 2 bases, with 13 bases between. Germline CDR1 and CDR2: SGHAT and FQDESV (reference sequence). The CDR3 region has the DNA TGTGCCAGCAGCTTAGTTCTGGCCCGCCCCACAGATACGCAGTATTTT. Translated: CASSLVLARPTDTQYF.

The chain carries TRBV14 and TRBJ1-2; D ambiguous. CDR3 size: 14 residues. The V end was cut by 0 bases, the J end by 4 bases, with 9 bases between. Germline CDR1 SGHDN, CDR2 FVKESK. CDR3 in amino acids: CASSQEWQAYGYTF. CDR3 coding DNA: TGTGCCAGCAGCCAAGAATGGCAGGCCTATGGCTACACCTTC.

The genes are TRBV2 and TRBJ2-1; 8 positions match TRBD2. CDR1 and CDR2 from the germline V gene are SNHLY and FYNNEI. The CDR3 extends over 15 amino acids. Unmatched junction bases numbered 5, after V lost 4 bases and J lost 3 bases. The DNA for the CDR3 is TGTGCCAGCAGTGCTACTAGCGGCCTCTACAATGAGCAGTTCTTC. Encoded protein: CASSATSGLYNEQFF.

CDR3 protein: CASSYGRGRPYEQYF. CDR3 bases: TGTGCCAGCAGTTACGGCAGGGGGCGCCCCTACGAGCAGTACTTC. This chain uses TRBV6-5 with TRBJ2-7; 8 positions match TRBD1. CDR3 length: 15 amino acids. Germline values: CDR1 MNHEY, CDR2 SVGAGI. V lost 2 bases and J lost 2; bases outside the gene matches: 5.

The chain recombines TRBV21-1 with TRBJ1-1; TRBD1 is taken as the D call from the table, unchecked against the DNA. TRBV21-1 is a known pseudogene. CDR3 length: 16 amino acids. The CDR3 bases are TGTGCCAGCAGCAAAGGCGCGGGTAGGGGGAAGGTTGAAGCTTTCTTT. Its protein product is CASSKGAGRGKVEAFF.

In regard to this clone: The same CDR3 can be traced to other DNA sequences in this sample. The rearrangement joins TRBV7-9 to TRBJ2-7; the match to TRBD1 covers 8 bases. Losses at the gene ends were 7 bases for V and 4 bases for J; bases not matched to a gene: 9. Per the germline V gene, CDR1 is SEHNR and CDR2 is FQNEAQ (reference sequence). The CDR3 totals 14 residues. This CDR3 is CASTRGTGAYEQYF. The CDR3 coding sequence is TGTGCCAGCACCCGGGGGACAGGAGCTTACGAGCAGTACTTC.

This CDR3 is CASSFYLQGQNEKLFF. DNA for the CDR3: TGTGCCAGCAGTTTCTACTTACAGGGCCAGAATGAAAAACTGTTTTTT. The chain uses TRBV5-5 and TRBJ1-4; possibly TRBD1 for D (6 bases). Trimming removed 5 bases from V and 5 bases from J, with 19 bases in between. The germline CDR1 and CDR2 sequences are SGHKS and YYEKEE (reference sequence). The CDR3 spans 16 residues.